This T cell receptor (beta chain) was identified during a study of persistence of HIV-infected CD4 T cells. Nonspecific anti-CD3/anti-CD28 bead stimulation represents the broad CD4+ T cell repertoire. Sorting of responding CD4+ T cells relied on upregulated CD40 ligand together with CD69. V lost 5 bases, J lost 0 bases, and 11 bases lay in between. The germline V gene has CDR1 MNHEY and CDR2 SVGAGI. The CDR3 sequence is 15 residues long. This was the immunoSEQ version 4 assay in survey mode. Sequencing used immunoSEQ multiplex PCR; TCRdb keeps in-frame clones, though not all of them. The sample lists tens of thousands of clones, approximately 90% occurring once. With respect to this clone: Its antigen is not known.

The V gene is TRBV6-5, the J gene TRBJ2-1, with TRBD2 as a possible D gene (6 bases). The receptor was isolated from an adult woman with HIV who was CMV-seropositive. This specimen consisted of CD4+ T cells sorted from PBMCs after approximately 20-hour stimulation, obtained from a patient who received antiretroviral therapy. For the CDR3, the DNA is TGTGCCAGCAGTCCTCGACTAGACTCCTACAATGAGCAGTTCTTC. As protein: CASSPRLDSYNEQFF.